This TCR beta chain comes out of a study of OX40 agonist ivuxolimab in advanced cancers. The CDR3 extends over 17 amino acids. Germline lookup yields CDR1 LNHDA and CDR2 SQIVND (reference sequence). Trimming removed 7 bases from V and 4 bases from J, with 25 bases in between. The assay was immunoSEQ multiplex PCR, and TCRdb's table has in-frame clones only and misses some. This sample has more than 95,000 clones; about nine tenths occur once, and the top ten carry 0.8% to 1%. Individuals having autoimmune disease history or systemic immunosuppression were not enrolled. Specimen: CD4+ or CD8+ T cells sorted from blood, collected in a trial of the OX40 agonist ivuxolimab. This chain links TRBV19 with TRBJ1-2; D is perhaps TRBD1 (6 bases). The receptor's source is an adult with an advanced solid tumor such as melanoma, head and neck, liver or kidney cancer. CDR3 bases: TGTGCCAGTAACTCCCATTCCGGAGGGGGATGGGGCTATGGCTACACCTTC. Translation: CASNSHSGGGWGYGYTF.